Reported below is one TCR beta chain. Its antigen is not identified. These data belong to a study of CD8 T cells in Susac syndrome. Findings of the study overall: A relatively small number of individuals underwent TCR sequencing and HLA analysis.

V was cut by 0 bases and J by 5 bases, with 13 bases left in between. The CDR3 is 15 residues long. From germline, CDR1 is MNHEY and CDR2 SMNVEV (reference sequence). Reverse transcription of roughly 0.45 to 1 ug RNA used random hexamers. Amplification of TCR beta CDR3 by immunoSEQ multiplex PCR spanned 54 Vbeta and 13 Jbeta. Each CDR3 protein gets one entry after TCRdb re-called the immunoSEQ multiplex PCR reads with MiXCR. The sample holds around 190,000 distinct CDR3 sequences, 95% seen once. Sequencing targeted TCR beta in T cells from blood (CD8+ and CD4+). Negative magnetic isolation gave CD8+ and CD4+ cells; FACS enriched CD8+ TEMRA.

The chain employs TRBV27 and TRBJ2-5; D not certain. The clonotype originates from a human donor in good health. Input material: CD4+ T cells from PBMCs. CDR3 sequence (DNA): TGTGCCAGCAGTTTATCGATCCAGTCTGCGGAGACCCAGTACTTC. Protein sequence: CASSLSIQSAETQYF.